This TCR beta chain was captured in a study of regulatory T cells in long-lasting Graves disease. As to time point: newly diagnosed GD, antithyroid drugs for less than 3 months. Construction of the TCR library relied on RNA isolated from PBMCs. TCR beta libraries were built with iRepertoire HTBI primers and Arm-PCR of CDR3 regions. A single record per CDR3 protein comes from TCRdb applying MiXCR to the multiplex PCR reads. The repertoire holds 400,000 to 500,000 distinct CDR3 sequences, with approximately 16% as singletons. This clonotype was found a few times. Germline V CDR1 and CDR2: MNHEY, SVGAGI. CDR3 length: 14 residues. Between the trimmed V and J ends, which lost 0 bases and 5 bases, there was a span of 8 bases. These data were likewise used in another study, on T cells in Graves' hyperthyroidism and ophthalmopathy.

This specimen consisted of peripheral blood mononuclear cells (PBMCs), obtained at new diagnosis, from a patient treated with antithyroid drugs. The gene calls are TRBV6-5 and TRBJ1-5; no clear D gene. The TCR was taken from a young woman with Graves disease. This CDR3 is CASSYSDGYQPQHF. The CDR3 DNA reads as TGTGCCAGCAGTTACTCGGACGGGTATCAGCCCCAGCATTTT.